A single sample gave rise to the 3 T cell receptor beta chains below, sequenced in a study of T cell responses to AZD1222 COVID-19 vaccine. Assay used: immunoSEQ multiplex PCR; TCRdb lists only in-frame clones, some missing. Counted here are some 96,000 clones, roughly 83% occurring once; the ten biggest clones make up 13% to 15%. Sequenced here: peripheral blood, sampled 28 days after the second AZD1222 dose. The receptors originated from an adult who received the AZD1222 COVID-19 vaccine.

This chain's CDR3 is CASSTTTDSYGYTF. CDR3 sequence (DNA): TGTGCCAGCAGCACCACGACAGACAGCTATGGCTACACCTTC. J is TRBJ1-2 and V is TRBV5-4; D perhaps matches TRBD1 (5 bases). This CDR3 is 14 amino acids long. CDR1 and CDR2 from the germline V gene are SGHNT and YYREEE (reference sequence). Trimming removed 4 bases from V and 4 bases from J, with 14 bases in between.

This clone appeared a few times. The chain joins TRBV19 to TRBJ2-7, with no clear D. Looked up from germline, CDR1 is LNHDA and CDR2 is SQIVND (reference sequence). CDR3 length: 14 amino acids. Trimming took 0 bases from V and 5 from J, leaving 11 bases between them. CDR3 in amino acids: CASSIDRNFDEQYF. DNA for the CDR3: TGTGCCAGTAGTATAGATCGTAACTTCGACGAGCAGTACTTC.

This rearrangement joins TRBV18 to TRBJ1-3; D might be TRBD1 (6 bases). The V end lost 5 bases, the J end lost 0 bases, and 14 bases lay between the germline ends. There are 16 residues in the CDR3. Germline CDR1 reads KGHSH; CDR2 reads LQKENI. CDR3 amino acids: CASSTGQPFSGNTIYF. The CDR3 coding sequence is TGTGCCAGCTCAACCGGACAGCCTTTCTCTGGAAACACCATATATTTT.